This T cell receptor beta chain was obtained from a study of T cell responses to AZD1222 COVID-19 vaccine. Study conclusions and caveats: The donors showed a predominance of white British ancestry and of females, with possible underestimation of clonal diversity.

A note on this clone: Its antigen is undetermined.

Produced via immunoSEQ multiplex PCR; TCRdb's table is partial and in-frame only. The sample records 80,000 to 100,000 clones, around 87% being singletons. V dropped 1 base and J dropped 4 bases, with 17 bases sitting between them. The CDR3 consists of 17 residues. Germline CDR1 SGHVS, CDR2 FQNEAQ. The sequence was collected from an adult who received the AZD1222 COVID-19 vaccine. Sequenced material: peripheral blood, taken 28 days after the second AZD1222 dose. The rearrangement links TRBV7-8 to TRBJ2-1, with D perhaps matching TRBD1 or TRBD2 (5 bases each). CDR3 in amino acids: CASSLGGFSARYNEQFF. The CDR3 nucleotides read TGTGCCAGCAGCTTAGGGGGCTTTAGCGCACGTTACAATGAGCAGTTCTTC.